The next 19 T cell receptor beta chains were all read from a single sample in a study of cytomegalovirus exposure and HLA in healthy donors. PCR primers comprised 60 Vbeta and 13 Jbeta primers. The method was immunoSEQ multiplex PCR; TCRdb's version includes in-frame clones alone and lacks a portion of them. Of around 220,000 clones listed, roughly 80% are singletons. The material sequenced was PBMCs. These receptors originate from a girl aged 5-17 years in good health and CMV-seronegative.

V usage is TRBV7-2 and J usage is TRBJ2-7; D is perhaps TRBD2 (5 bases). The CDR3 totals 14 residues. CDR1 is SGHTA and CDR2 is FQGNSA in the germline V gene. Trimming shortened V by 0 bases and J by 2 bases, and 8 bases separated the two germline ends. CDR3 nucleotides: TGTGCCAGCAGCTTAGCGGGAGTTGCCTACGAGCAGTACTTC. This translates into CASSLAGVAYEQYF. Filled out from reference TRBV7-2 and TRBJ2-7, the complete variable domain reads GAGVSQSPSNKVTEKGKDVELRCDPISGHTALYWYRQSLGQGLEFLIYFQGNSAPDKSGLPSDRFSAERTGGSVSTLTIQRTQQEDSAVYLCASSLAGVAYEQYFGPGTRLTVT.

In its sample, this clone was seen a few times. V and J are TRBV5-4 and TRBJ2-3, with D maybe TRBD2 (6 bases). Germline V gives CDR1 SGHNT, CDR2 YYREEE (reference sequence). The CDR3 sequence is 13 residues long. V lost 7 bases to trimming and J lost 2 bases, with 11 bases between them. The CDR3 spells CASQGTSTDTQYF. The CDR3 DNA follows: TGTGCCAGCCAAGGGACTTCCACAGATACGCAGTATTTT.

The chain employs TRBV10-3 and TRBJ1-2; the D is unclear. This CDR3 is built from 13 residues. Germline V CDR1 and CDR2: ENHRY, SYGVKD. Trimming removed 10 bases from V and 2 bases from J, with 14 bases in between. The CDR3 nucleotides read TGTGCCACCCCGGGAGCGTCGAACTATGGCTACACCTTC. This codes for CATPGASNYGYTF.

The rearrangement links TRBV19 to TRBJ1-3; D is possibly TRBD1 (5 bases). Trimming left V 7 bases short and J 3 bases short, with 16 bases between. The CDR3 is 15 residues long. Germline V gene data show CDR1 as LNHDA and CDR2 as SQIVND (reference sequence). DNA for the CDR3: TGTGCCAGTACCGTGGGGGGGTCGTTTGGAAACACCATATATTTT. The encoded protein is CASTVGGSFGNTIYF.

The rearrangement uses TRBV5-6 and TRBJ2-3, with TRBD2 matching over 8 bases. Germline lookup yields CDR1 SGHDT and CDR2 YYEEEE. The CDR3 consists of 19 residues. The J segment lost 3 bases and the V segment lost 0 bases, leaving 15 bases of the junction unmatched. Written as DNA, the CDR3 is TGTGCCAGCAGCTTGGTAGGGACTAGAGCAGAACCGGGGACAGATACGCAGTATTTT. Amino acid sequence: CASSLVGTRAEPGTDTQYF.

This chain connects TRBV5-6 to TRBJ1-2, with D unresolved. Per the germline V gene, CDR1 is SGHDT and CDR2 is YYEEEE. V was clipped by 2 bases and J by 4 bases, with 12 bases between them. There are 14 residues in the CDR3. Here the CDR3 reads CASSFREGLYGYTF. CDR3 coding DNA: TGTGCCAGCAGCTTTCGTGAGGGCCTCTATGGCTACACCTTC.

This clone was seen a few times. This sequence joins TRBV10-2 and TRBJ2-7; 13 nucleotides line up with TRBD2. CDR3 length: 18 amino acids. Trimming at V came to 0 bases and at J to 5 bases, leaving 10 bases not matched to a gene. In germline, CDR1 is WSHSY, CDR2 SAAADI. The CDR3 here is CASSESGLAGDTVHEQYF. The CDR3 DNA reads TGCGCCAGCAGTGAGTCTGGACTAGCGGGAGATACGGTCCACGAGCAGTACTTC.

This chain joins TRBV30 and TRBJ2-7; 7 bases fit TRBD2. Germline assignment: CDR1 GTSNPN and CDR2 SVGIG (reference sequence). CDR3 length: 15 amino acids. Germline trimming cut 2 bases from V and 0 bases from J; bases unmatched to any gene: 7. As DNA, the CDR3 is TGTGCCTGGAGTCTGGCTAGCGGAGTCTCCTACGAGCAGTACTTC. Translated, it gives CAWSLASGVSYEQYF.

The sample holds one count of this clone. The rearrangement links TRBV14 to TRBJ2-7, with TRBD2 matching over 7 bases. This CDR3 spans 17 amino acids. V shed 0 bases and J 2 bases; nucleotides not matched to a gene: 10. The germline CDR1 and CDR2 sequences are SGHDN and FVKESK. CDR3 loop: CASSQDWRERGAYEQYF. CDR3 in DNA: TGTGCCAGCAGCCAAGATTGGCGGGAGAGGGGTGCCTACGAGCAGTACTTC.

The J gene is TRBJ1-1, the V gene TRBV28, with D perhaps TRBD1 (6 bases). V lost 11 bases and J 10 bases, leaving 14 bases between the germline ends. CDR3 length equals 10 residues. Germline values: CDR1 MDHEN, CDR2 SYDVKM. The CDR3 sequence: CAVRGGRAFF. The CDR3, as DNA: TGTGCCGTAAGGGGGGGGAGAGCTTTCTTT.

The chain recombines TRBV7-8 with TRBJ2-5; no reliable D call. V lost 3 bases to trimming and J lost 2 bases, with 13 bases between them. The CDR3 contains 15 residues. Germline V gene sequence: CDR1 SGHVS, CDR2 FQNEAQ. This CDR3 reads CASSFFTLEQETQYF. CDR3 nucleotide sequence: TGTGCCAGCAGCTTTTTTACCTTAGAACAAGAGACCCAGTACTTC.

The genes are TRBV7-8 and TRBJ2-5, with no clear D. V lost 4 bases to trimming and J lost 1 base, with 13 bases between them. The CDR3 consists of 15 residues. Germline V gives CDR1 SGHVS, CDR2 FQNEAQ. In DNA, the CDR3 is TGTGCCAGCAGCTCCCGGTTGGGCCCCCAAGAGACCCAGTACTTC. This sequence encodes CASSSRLGPQETQYF.

This chain connects TRBV15 to TRBJ2-7; 11 bases agree with TRBD1. CDR3 length: 16 residues. V was clipped by 4 bases and J by 4 bases; unmatched bases: 9. Germline CDR1 and CDR2: LNHNV and YYDKDF (reference sequence). The CDR3 protein is CATSNPPGQGVYEQYF. CDR3 bases: TGTGCCACCAGCAATCCACCGGGACAGGGGGTTTACGAGCAGTACTTC.

The CDR3 sequence is CASGGYNSPLHF. The DNA of the CDR3 is TGTGCCAGCGGGGGGTATAATTCACCCCTCCACTTT. The V call is TRBV6-1, the J call TRBJ1-6, with D possibly TRBD1 on 5 matching bases. Trimming left V 8 bases short and J 4 bases short, with 6 bases between. CDR1 is MNHNS, CDR2 SASEGT, per germline. The CDR3 is 12 residues long.

The V gene is TRBV7-6, the J gene TRBJ1-1, with D perhaps matching TRBD1 (5 bases). CDR3 length equals 14 residues. Germline V lookup: CDR1 SGHVS, CDR2 FNYEAQ. V was shortened by 2 bases and J by 2 bases, with 9 bases between the two germline ends. This CDR3 reads CASSLSGPNTEAFF. CDR3 sequence (DNA): TGTGCCAGCAGCTTATCAGGGCCCAACACTGAAGCTTTCTTT.

J is TRBJ2-1 and V is TRBV29-1; 10 nucleotides align to TRBD2. The CDR3 has 15 residues. Trimming cost V 5 bases and J 10 bases; bases outside gene matches: 14. Germline CDR1 reads SQVTM; CDR2 reads ANQGSEA. The CDR3 is CSVTSGEALPGEQFF. Here the CDR3 DNA reads TGCAGCGTTACTAGCGGGGAAGCCCTGCCGGGGGAGCAGTTCTTC.

CDR3 sequence (DNA): TGTGCCAGCGTAGCCCATACAGGGGACAATGAGCAGTTCTTC. It is translated as CASVAHTGDNEQFF. This sequence joins TRBV28 and TRBJ2-1, with TRBD1 matching over 7 bases. V dropped 8 bases and J dropped 5; count of bases not matched to a gene: 9. Germline V CDR1 and CDR2: MDHEN, SYDVKM. The CDR3 sequence is 14 residues long.

J is TRBJ1-2 and V is TRBV7-9; 7 nucleotides align to TRBD1. Unmatched junction bases numbered 7, after V lost 5 bases and J lost 7 bases. Germline-derived CDR1 and CDR2 are SEHNR and FQNEAQ (reference sequence). This CDR3 region has 13 residues. CDR3 sequence reads: CASSAEGARGYTF. DNA for the CDR3: TGTGCCAGCAGCGCCGAGGGGGCTCGTGGCTACACCTTC.

The CDR3 protein is CASSGREGLDYGYTF. In DNA form, the CDR3 reads TGTGCCAGCAGTGGCCGCGAGGGCCTCGACTATGGCTACACCTTC. The chain couples TRBV6-1 to TRBJ1-2; no clear D. Trimming shortened V by 4 bases and J by 3 bases, and 15 bases separated the two germline ends. CDR1 and CDR2 from the germline V gene are MNHNS and SASEGT. This CDR3 contains 15 residues.